What follows is one T cell receptor beta chain and its context. Its target is not known. These data originate in a study of T cell clonotyping in hematopoietic cell transplantation. The method was immunoSEQ multiplex PCR; TCRdb's version includes in-frame clones alone and lacks a portion of them. The table includes around 9,000 clones, under 90% detected once. The study's findings and limits: Without cell sorting, CD4 versus CD8 contributions remain unresolved. Graft donor and pretransplant recipient Inverse Simpson Index values predicted broader posttransplant TCR diversity. Pathologically expanded recipient clonotypes increased progressively from day 30 to day 180 as diversity fell.

Recipient blood drawn about 28 days pretransplant and days 30, 100, 180 after. In germline, CDR1 is MNHNY, CDR2 SVGAGI (reference sequence). The CDR3 covers 16 residues. The V and J ends lost 2 bases and 6 bases, in that order; junction bases with no gene match: 13. This receptor was identified in a male patient aged 60 to 75 who had an allogeneic stem cell transplant from an unrelated donor, so the T cells may come from the graft donor. Some clones in this sample may be carry-over from other donors' samples. The V gene is TRBV6-6, the J gene TRBJ2-7, with 7 nucleotides matching TRBD1. Sequencing used PBMCs, obtained at the time of graft-versus-host disease after allogeneic stem cell transplant. CDR3 sequence reads: CASSYTDRGQASEQYF. The CDR3 nucleotides read TGTGCCAGCAGTTACACCGACCGCGGACAGGCCTCCGAGCAGTACTTC.